The text below deals with one T cell receptor (beta chain). What it recognizes is unknown. This sample is drawn from a study of graft-versus-host responses after intestinal transplantation. Whole-study context: Each patient got anti-thymocyte globulin induction, then tacrolimus and steroids for roughly 3 years. Study results and limitations: Recipient bone marrow held GvH clones, some seen earlier in ileum or blood. High graft-versus-host to host-versus-graft clonal ratios were found in allografts of patients who had graft-donor T cell macrochimerism.

TCRdb keeps only in-frame clones here, not all; method: immunoSEQ multiplex PCR. The table shows nearly 110,000 clones, with approximately 90% occurring only once. CDR1 is SGHRS, CDR2 YFSETQ, per germline. V dropped 0 bases and J dropped 3; count of bases not matched to a gene: 4. The CDR3 contains 16 residues. Sequenced material: unstimulated CD4+ T cells sorted from spleen or lymph node cells, taken before transplant. The source is a human donor who was the organ donor for an intestinal transplant. The chain has TRBV5-1 and TRBJ1-4; the match to TRBD1 covers 8 bases. The CDR3 is CASSLAGQGANEKLFF. As DNA, the CDR3 is TGCGCCAGCAGCTTGGCTGGACAGGGTGCTAATGAAAAACTGTTTTTT.